This T cell receptor beta chain appears in the sequencing data of a study of radiation and T cells in renal cell carcinoma. Profiling relied on immunoSEQ multiplex PCR, and the TCRdb table lists in-frame clones only, not all of them. The sample includes tens of thousands of clones, around four fifths of them seen just once. Time point: blood 4 weeks post-SBRT, at nephrectomy. Treatment denoted: 15 Gy SBRT to primary tumor, nephrectomy 4 weeks later. Nephrectomy followed 15 Gy stereotactic body radiation by 4 weeks. Blood was sampled at baseline, 2 weeks and 4 weeks after SBRT. The junction had 11 bases not matched to a gene; V was cut back by 4 bases and J by 3 bases. The CDR3 spans 16 residues. Germline lookup yields CDR1 LGHNT and CDR2 FRNRAP. Study results and limitations: No pretreatment tumor biopsies were available for baseline clonotypes. In blood, top tumor clones expanded by 2 weeks, shrinking by 4.

Concerning this clone: Its antigen is unknown.

This specimen consisted of blood, obtained from a patient whose treatment included radiotherapy and nephrectomy. The chain carries TRBV12-5 and TRBJ2-5, with 7 bases that match TRBD1. This clonotype originated in a man aged 45-65 years with renal cell carcinoma. The CDR3 DNA reads as TGTGCTAGTGGTTGGGGCCGGGACAGTAAAGAAGAGACCCAGTACTTC. Residues: CASGWGRDSKEETQYF.